These 9 T cell receptor beta chains originate from one sample sequenced in a study of OX40 agonist ivuxolimab in advanced cancers. Clones were read by immunoSEQ multiplex PCR, and TCRdb kept only the in-frame ones, dropping some. The sample records around 100,000 clones, about nine tenths being singletons. Sequences were derived from CD4+ or CD8+ T cells sorted from blood, sampled in a trial of the OX40 agonist ivuxolimab. The receptors were gathered from an adult with an advanced solid tumor such as melanoma, head and neck, liver or kidney cancer.

Comment on this clone: The same CDR3 can be traced to other DNA sequences in this sample. The chain uses TRBV20-1 and TRBJ2-3, with no clear D. Deletions cut 4 bases from V and 3 bases from J, with 5 bases between. CDR3 size: 11 residues. Looked up from germline, CDR1 is DFQATT and CDR2 is SNEGSKA (reference sequence). DNA of the CDR3: TGCAGTGCTACGCAGACAGATACGCAGTATTTT. This codes for CSATQTDTQYF.

This clone was counted a single time. The chain joins TRBV5-6 to TRBJ1-4; 9 bases map to TRBD1. The V segment lost 4 bases and the J segment 1 base; nucleotides outside the gene matches: 8. The length of the CDR3 is 17 residues. Germline V gene sequence: CDR1 SGHDT, CDR2 YYEEEE. For the CDR3, the DNA is TGTGCCAGCAGCCCAGATACAGGGGGCGAAACTAATGAAAAACTGTTTTTT. As protein: CASSPDTGGETNEKLFF. The full variable domain, with the rest looked up from reference TRBV5-6 and TRBJ1-4, is DAGVTQSPTHLIKTRGQQVTLRCSPKSGHDTVSWYQQALGQGPQFIFQYYEEEERQRGNFPDRFSGHQFPNYSSELNVNALLLGDSALYLCASSPDTGGETNEKLFFGSGTQLSVL.

This rearrangement joins TRBV5-1 to TRBJ2-3; 8 positions agree with TRBD2. The CDR3 extends over 15 amino acids. V dropped 5 bases and J dropped 0; count of bases not matched to a gene: 5. Germline CDR1 reads SGHRS; CDR2 reads YFSETQ. The CDR3 nucleotides are TGCGCCAGCAGGTCGGGGGGGTTCAGCACAGATACGCAGTATTTT. Translation: CASRSGGFSTDTQYF.

The V gene is TRBV9, the J gene TRBJ2-1; unclear D gene. The germline V and J ends were trimmed by 1 base and 0 bases, with 8 bases remaining between them. The CDR3 has 15 amino acids. Germline V gene data show CDR1 as SGDLS and CDR2 as YYNGEE. The CDR3, as DNA: TGTGCCAGCAGCGTATACGGATACTCCTACAATGAGCAGTTCTTC. It yields the protein CASSVYGYSYNEQFF.

The chain links TRBV9 to TRBJ2-3; the D is unclear. Germline V gene data show CDR1 as SGDLS and CDR2 as YYNGEE. The length of the CDR3 is 15 residues. Trimming left V 0 bases short and J 8 bases short, with 16 bases between. The CDR3 region is CASSVDSLVLGTQYF. DNA of the CDR3: TGTGCCAGCAGCGTAGATAGCCTAGTTCTGGGTACGCAGTATTTT. The variable domain in full, completed from reference TRBV9 and TRBJ2-3, reads DSGVTQTPKHLITATGQRVTLRCSPRSGDLSVYWYQQSLDQGLQFLIQYYNGEERAKGNILERFSAQQFPDLHSELNLSSLELGDSALYFCASSVDSLVLGTQYFGPGTRLTVL.

The sample holds one count of this clone. V is TRBV6-5 and J is TRBJ1-1, with 8 positions matching TRBD1. In germline, CDR1 is MNHEY, CDR2 SVGAGI. The ends lost 4 bases at V and 4 bases at J; junction bases unmatched: 2. This CDR3 has 13 amino acids. CDR3 region: CASSWTGTTEAFF. As DNA, the CDR3 is TGTGCCAGCAGTTGGACAGGGACCACTGAAGCTTTCTTT.

The count of this clone is one. The chain recombines TRBV9 with TRBJ2-7; 7 nucleotides align to TRBD1. CDR1 is SGDLS and CDR2 is YYNGEE in the germline V gene. The CDR3 consists of 15 residues. V shed 3 bases, J shed 2 bases, and the junction held 8 bases outside the gene matches. The CDR3 loop is CASSDGTVAPYEQYF. In DNA form, the CDR3 reads TGTGCCAGCAGCGACGGGACAGTCGCCCCCTACGAGCAGTACTTC.

The chain links TRBV6-5 to TRBJ2-3; D call uncertain. The CDR3 is 14 residues long. The germline gives CDR1 MNHEY, CDR2 SVGAGI. Trimming took 6 bases from V and 1 from J, leaving 11 bases between them. This CDR3 is CASSPSGGTDTQYF. In DNA, the CDR3 is TGTGCCAGCAGCCCCTCCGGCGGCACAGATACGCAGTATTTT.

The chain employs TRBV11-2 and TRBJ1-2; 10 bases agree with TRBD1. J was trimmed by 8 bases and V by 2 bases; bases with no gene match: 14. CDR1 and CDR2 from the germline V gene are SGHAT and FQNNGV. This CDR3 has 17 residues. The CDR3 here is CASSLTSRDRGRLGYTF. The CDR3 DNA sequence: TGTGCCAGCAGCTTAACCTCGAGGGACAGGGGACGTCTGGGCTACACCTTC.